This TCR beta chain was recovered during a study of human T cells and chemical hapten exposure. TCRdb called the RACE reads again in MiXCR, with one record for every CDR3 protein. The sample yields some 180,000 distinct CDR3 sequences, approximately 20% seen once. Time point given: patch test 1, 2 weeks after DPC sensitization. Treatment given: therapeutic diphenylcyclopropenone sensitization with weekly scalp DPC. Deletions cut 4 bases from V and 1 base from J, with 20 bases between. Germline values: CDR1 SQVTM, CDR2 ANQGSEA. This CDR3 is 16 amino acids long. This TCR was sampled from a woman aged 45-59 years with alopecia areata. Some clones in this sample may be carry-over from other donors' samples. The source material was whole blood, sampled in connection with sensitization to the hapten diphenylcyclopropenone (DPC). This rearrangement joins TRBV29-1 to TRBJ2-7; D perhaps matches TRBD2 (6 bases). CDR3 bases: TGCAGCGTTGCGGCTTTCTCCCCAGGAGGGTCCTACGAGCAGTACTTC. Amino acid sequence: CSVAAFSPGGSYEQYF.